This T cell receptor (beta chain) was sequenced in a study of T cells in Graves' hyperthyroidism and ophthalmopathy. Amplification targeted TCR beta CDR3 regions from RNA transcripts. The TCR CDR3 first-round RT-PCR relied on the HTBI primer set. TCRdb independently ran MiXCR on the multiplex PCR reads; one entry per CDR3 protein. The sample lists approximately 210,000 distinct CDR3 sequences; about 15% were seen once. The CDR3 totals 16 residues. Trimming shortened V by 6 bases and J by 3 bases, and 18 bases separated the two germline ends. This clonotype was seen repeatedly, ten times or more. No antigen is known for it. The study, taken as a whole, reports: In the blood, most expanded thyroid clonotypes above 0.001 appeared as well.

Sequencing was performed on blood. The sequence came from a man aged 50 to 60 with Graves' hyperthyroidism. This sequence joins TRBV12-3 or TRBV12-4 and TRBJ2-1, with a tentative D call TRBD2 (5 bases). The CDR3 sequence is CASSPYKFRDYNEQFF. In nucleotides, the CDR3 is TGTGCCAGCAGCCCCTATAAATTCCGGGACTACAATGAGCAGTTCTTC.